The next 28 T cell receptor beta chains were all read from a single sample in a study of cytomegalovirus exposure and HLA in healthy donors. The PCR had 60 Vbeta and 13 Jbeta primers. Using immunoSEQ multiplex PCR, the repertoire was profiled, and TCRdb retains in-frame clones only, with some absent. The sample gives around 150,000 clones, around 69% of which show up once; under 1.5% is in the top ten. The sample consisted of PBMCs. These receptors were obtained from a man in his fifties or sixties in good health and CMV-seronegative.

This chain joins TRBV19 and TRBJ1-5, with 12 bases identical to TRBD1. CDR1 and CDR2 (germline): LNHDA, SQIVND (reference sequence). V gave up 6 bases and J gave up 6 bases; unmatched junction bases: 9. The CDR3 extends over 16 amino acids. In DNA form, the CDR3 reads TGTGCCAGTAGCCCCGGGACAGGGGGCCGGAGTCAGCCCCAGCATTTT. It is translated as CASSPGTGGRSQPQHF.

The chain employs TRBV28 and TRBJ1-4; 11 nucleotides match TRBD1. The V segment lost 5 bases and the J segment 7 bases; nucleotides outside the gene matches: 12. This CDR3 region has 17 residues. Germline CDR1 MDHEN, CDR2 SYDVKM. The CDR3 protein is CASSGPKGTGGGEKLFF. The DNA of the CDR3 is TGTGCCAGCAGTGGCCCTAAAGGGACAGGGGGGGGTGAAAAACTGTTTTTT.

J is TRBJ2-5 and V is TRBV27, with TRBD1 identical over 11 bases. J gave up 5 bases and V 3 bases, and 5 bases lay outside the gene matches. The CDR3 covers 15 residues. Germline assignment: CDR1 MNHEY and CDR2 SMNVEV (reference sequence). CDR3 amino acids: CASSFGTGGWETQYF. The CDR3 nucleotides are TGTGCCAGCAGTTTTGGGACAGGGGGTTGGGAGACCCAGTACTTC.

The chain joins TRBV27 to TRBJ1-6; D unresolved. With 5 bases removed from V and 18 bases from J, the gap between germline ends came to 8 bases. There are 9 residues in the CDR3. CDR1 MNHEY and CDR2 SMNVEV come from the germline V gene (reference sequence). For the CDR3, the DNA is TGTGCCAGCAGTAGCCGGGACCACTTT. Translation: CASSSRDHF.

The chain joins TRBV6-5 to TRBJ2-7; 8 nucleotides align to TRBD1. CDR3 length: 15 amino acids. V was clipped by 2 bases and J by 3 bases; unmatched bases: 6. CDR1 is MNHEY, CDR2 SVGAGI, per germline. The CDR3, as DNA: TGTGCCAGCAGTTACGACGGACAGGGACACTACGAGCAGTACTTC. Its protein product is CASSYDGQGHYEQYF.

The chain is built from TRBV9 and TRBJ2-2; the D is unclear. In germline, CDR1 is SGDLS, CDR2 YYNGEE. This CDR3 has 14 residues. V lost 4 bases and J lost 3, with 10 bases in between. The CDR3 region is CASSTYPDTGELFF. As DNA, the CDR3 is TGTGCCAGCAGCACCTACCCGGACACCGGGGAGCTGTTTTTT.

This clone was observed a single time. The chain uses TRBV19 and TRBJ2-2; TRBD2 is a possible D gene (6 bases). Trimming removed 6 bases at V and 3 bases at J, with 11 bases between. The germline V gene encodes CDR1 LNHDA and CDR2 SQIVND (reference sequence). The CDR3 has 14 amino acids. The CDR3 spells CASRGLADTGELFF. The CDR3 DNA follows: TGTGCCAGTAGAGGGTTAGCGGACACCGGGGAGCTGTTTTTT.

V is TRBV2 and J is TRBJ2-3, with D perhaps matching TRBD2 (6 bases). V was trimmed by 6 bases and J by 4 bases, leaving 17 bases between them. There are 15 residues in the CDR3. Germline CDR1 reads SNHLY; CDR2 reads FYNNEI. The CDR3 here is CASRGPAGVPDTQYF. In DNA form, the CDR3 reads TGTGCCAGCAGGGGGCCAGCGGGCGTACCAGATACGCAGTATTTT.

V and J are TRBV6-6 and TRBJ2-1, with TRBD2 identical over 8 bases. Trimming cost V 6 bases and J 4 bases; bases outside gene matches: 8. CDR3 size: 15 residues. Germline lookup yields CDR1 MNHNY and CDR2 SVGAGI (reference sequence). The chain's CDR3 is CASSNSGGEYNEQFF. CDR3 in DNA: TGTGCCAGCAGCAATTCGGGGGGGGAGTACAATGAGCAGTTCTTC.

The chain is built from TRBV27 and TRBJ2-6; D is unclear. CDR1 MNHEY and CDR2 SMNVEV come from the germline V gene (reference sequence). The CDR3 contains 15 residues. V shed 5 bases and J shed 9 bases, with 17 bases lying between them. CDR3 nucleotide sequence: TGTGCCAGCAGTCCCCTCCTCTTGAGTGACAACGTCCTGACTTTC. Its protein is CASSPLLLSDNVLTF. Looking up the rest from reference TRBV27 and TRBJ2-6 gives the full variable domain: EAQVTQNPRYLITVTGKKLTVTCSQNMNHEYMSWYRQDPGLGLRQIYYSMNVEVTDKGDVPEGYKVSRKEKRNFPLILESPSPNQTSLYFCASSPLLLSDNVLTFGAGSRLTVL.

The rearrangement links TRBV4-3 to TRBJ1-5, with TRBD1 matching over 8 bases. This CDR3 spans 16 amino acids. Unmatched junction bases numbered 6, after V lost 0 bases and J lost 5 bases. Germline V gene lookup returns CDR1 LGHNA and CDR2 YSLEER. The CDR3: CASSQELTGGYQPQHF. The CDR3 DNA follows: TGCGCCAGCAGCCAAGAGTTAACAGGGGGATATCAGCCCCAGCATTTT.

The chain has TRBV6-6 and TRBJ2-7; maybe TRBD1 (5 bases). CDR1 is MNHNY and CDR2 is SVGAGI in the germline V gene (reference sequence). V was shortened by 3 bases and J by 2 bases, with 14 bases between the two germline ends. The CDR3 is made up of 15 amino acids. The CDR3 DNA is TGTGCCAGCAGTTATGGGGCGTTGGCACCCTACGAGCAGTACTTC. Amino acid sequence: CASSYGALAPYEQYF.

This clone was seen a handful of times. CDR3 loop: CASRGGGAAGNTIYF. CDR3 nucleotide sequence: TGTGCCAGCAGGGGGGGAGGGGCAGCTGGAAACACCATATATTTT. The chain carries TRBV27 and TRBJ1-3; tentatively, D is TRBD1 (5 bases). The CDR3 totals 15 residues. V lost 6 bases, J lost 2 bases, and 14 bases lay in between. CDR1 MNHEY and CDR2 SMNVEV come from the germline V gene (reference sequence).

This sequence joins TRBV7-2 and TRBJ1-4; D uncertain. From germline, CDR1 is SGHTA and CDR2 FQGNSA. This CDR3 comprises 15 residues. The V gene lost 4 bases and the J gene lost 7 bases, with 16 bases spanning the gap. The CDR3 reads CASSSNLSGLEKLFF. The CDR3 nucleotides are TGTGCCAGCAGCTCAAATTTATCAGGCCTTGAAAAACTGTTTTTT.

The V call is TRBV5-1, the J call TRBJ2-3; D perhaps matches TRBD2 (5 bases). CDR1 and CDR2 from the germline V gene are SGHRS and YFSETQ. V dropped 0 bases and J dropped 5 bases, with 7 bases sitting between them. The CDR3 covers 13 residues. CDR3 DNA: TGCGCCAGCAGCTTGGCCGGGGAAGATACGCAGTATTTT. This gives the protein CASSLAGEDTQYF.

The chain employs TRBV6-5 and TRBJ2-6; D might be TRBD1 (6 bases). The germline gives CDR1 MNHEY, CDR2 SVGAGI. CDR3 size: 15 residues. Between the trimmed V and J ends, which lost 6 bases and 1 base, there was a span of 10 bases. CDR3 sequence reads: CASSRQVSGANVLTF. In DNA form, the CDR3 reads TGTGCCAGCAGCCGACAGGTTTCTGGGGCCAACGTCCTGACTTTC.

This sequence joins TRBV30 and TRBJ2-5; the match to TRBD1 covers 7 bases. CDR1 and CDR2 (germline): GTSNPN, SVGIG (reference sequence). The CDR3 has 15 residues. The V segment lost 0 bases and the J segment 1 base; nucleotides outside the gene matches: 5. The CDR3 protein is CAWSVTDRRQETQYF. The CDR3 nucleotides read TGTGCCTGGAGTGTAACGGACAGGCGCCAAGAGACCCAGTACTTC.

As DNA, the CDR3 is TGCGCCAGCAGCGAGAGCCCGGGGGGCTATGGCTACACCTTC. Residues: CASSESPGGYGYTF. The rearrangement uses TRBV5-1 and TRBJ1-2; tentatively, D is TRBD1 (5 bases). V lost 4 bases to trimming and J lost 4 bases, with 14 bases between them. CDR1 and CDR2 from the germline V gene are SGHRS and YFSETQ. This CDR3 contains 14 residues. The full variable domain, rest sourced from reference TRBV5-1 and TRBJ1-2, is KAGVTQTPRYLIKTRGQQVTLSCSPISGHRSVSWYQQTPGQGLQFLFEYFSETQRNKGNFPGRFSGRQFSNSRSEMNVSTLELGDSALYLCASSESPGGYGYTFGSGTRLTVV.

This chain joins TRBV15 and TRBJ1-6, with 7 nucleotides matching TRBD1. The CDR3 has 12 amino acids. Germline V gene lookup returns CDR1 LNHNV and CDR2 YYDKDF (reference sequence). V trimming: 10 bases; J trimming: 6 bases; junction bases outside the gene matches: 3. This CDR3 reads CANRGGNSPLHF. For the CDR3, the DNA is TGTGCCAACAGGGGAGGTAATTCACCCCTCCACTTT.

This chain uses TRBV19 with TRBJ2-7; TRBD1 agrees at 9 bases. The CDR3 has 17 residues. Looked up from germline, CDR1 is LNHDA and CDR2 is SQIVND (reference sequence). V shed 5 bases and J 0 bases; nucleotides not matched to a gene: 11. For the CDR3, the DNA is TGTGCCAGTAGTGGCCTCGGGGGACAGGGACGCTCCTACGAGCAGTACTTC. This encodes CASSGLGGQGRSYEQYF.

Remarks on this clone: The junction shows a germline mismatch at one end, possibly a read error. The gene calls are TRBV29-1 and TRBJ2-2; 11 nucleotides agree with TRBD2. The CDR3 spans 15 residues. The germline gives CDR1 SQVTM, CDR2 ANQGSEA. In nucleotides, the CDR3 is TGCGGCGTCCCAGCTCTAGCGGGAGGCACCGGGGAGCTGTTTTTT. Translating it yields CGVPALAGGTGELFF.

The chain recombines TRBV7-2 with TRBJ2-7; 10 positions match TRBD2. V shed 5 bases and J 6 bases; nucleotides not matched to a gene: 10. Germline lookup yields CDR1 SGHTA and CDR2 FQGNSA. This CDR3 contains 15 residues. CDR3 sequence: CASSPTSGISGEQYF. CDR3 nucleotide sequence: TGTGCCAGCAGCCCTACTAGCGGGATTTCAGGCGAGCAGTACTTC.

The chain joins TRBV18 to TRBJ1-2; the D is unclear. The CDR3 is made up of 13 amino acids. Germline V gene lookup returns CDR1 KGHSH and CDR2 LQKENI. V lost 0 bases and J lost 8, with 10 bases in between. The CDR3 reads CASSPPGRGGYTF. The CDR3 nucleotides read TGTGCCAGCTCACCACCCGGGCGGGGAGGCTACACCTTC. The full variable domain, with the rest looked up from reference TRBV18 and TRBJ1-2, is NAGVMQNPRHLVRRRGQEARLRCSPMKGHSHVYWYRQLPEEGLKFMVYLQKENIIDESGMPKERFSAEFPKEGPSILRIQQVVRGDSAAYFCASSPPGRGGYTFGSGTRLTVV.

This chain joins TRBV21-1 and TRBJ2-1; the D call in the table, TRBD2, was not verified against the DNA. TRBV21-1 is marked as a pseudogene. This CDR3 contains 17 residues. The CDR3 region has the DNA TGTGCCAGCAGCGAATCACGGACTAGCGGGCAGCACAATGAGCAGTTCTTC. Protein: CASSESRTSGQHNEQFF.

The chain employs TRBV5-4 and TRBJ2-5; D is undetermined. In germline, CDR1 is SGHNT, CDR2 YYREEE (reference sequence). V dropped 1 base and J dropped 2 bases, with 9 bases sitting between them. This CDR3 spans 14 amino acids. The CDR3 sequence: CASSLSFTQETQYF. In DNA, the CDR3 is TGTGCCAGCAGCTTGTCCTTTACACAAGAGACCCAGTACTTC.

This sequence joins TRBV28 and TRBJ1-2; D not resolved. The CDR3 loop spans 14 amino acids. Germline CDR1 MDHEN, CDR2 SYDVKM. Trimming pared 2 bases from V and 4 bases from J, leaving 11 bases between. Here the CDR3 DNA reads TGTGCCAGCAGTTTAGAGATAATTACCTATGGCTACACCTTC. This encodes CASSLEIITYGYTF.

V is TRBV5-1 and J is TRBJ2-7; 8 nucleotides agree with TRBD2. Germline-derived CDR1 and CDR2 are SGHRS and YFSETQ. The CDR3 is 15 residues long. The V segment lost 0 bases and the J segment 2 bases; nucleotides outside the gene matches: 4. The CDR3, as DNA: TGCGCCAGCAGCTTGGTTACTAGCGGCCCCTACGAGCAGTACTTC. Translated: CASSLVTSGPYEQYF.

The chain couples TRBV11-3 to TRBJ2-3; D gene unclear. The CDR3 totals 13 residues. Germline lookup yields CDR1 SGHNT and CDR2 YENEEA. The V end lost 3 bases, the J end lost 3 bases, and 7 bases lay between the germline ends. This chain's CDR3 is CASSLVRTDTQYF. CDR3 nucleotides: TGTGCCAGCAGCTTGGTTCGGACAGATACGCAGTATTTT. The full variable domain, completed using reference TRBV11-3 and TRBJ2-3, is EAGVVQSPRYKIIEKKQPVAFWCNPISGHNTLYWYLQNLGQGPELLIRYENEEAVDDSQLPKDRFSAERLKGVDSTLKIQPAELGDSAVYLCASSLVRTDTQYFGPGTRLTVL.